Shown below are 18 T cell receptor beta chains from a single sample sequenced in a study of T cell responses to AZD1222 COVID-19 vaccine. Method: immunoSEQ multiplex PCR; TCRdb's copy keeps in-frame clones and lacks some. The table lists 68,000 or so clones, 88% of them singletons. The sample consisted of peripheral blood, taken on day 0 of AZD1222 vaccination. The receptors here all came from an adult in good health.

CDR3 sequence reads: CSVRLPGQGLNTEAFF. CDR3 coding DNA: TGCAGCGTCAGACTCCCGGGACAGGGATTGAACACTGAAGCTTTCTTT. The chain recombines TRBV29-1 with TRBJ1-1, with TRBD1 identical over 9 bases. Germline V gene sequence: CDR1 SQVTM, CDR2 ANQGSEA. V shed 6 bases and J 0 bases; nucleotides not matched to a gene: 11. CDR3 length: 16 amino acids.

This sequence joins TRBV6-5 and TRBJ1-6, with 7 nucleotides matching TRBD1. CDR3 length equals 15 residues. The junction had 6 bases not matched to a gene; V was cut back by 5 bases and J by 5 bases. Germline CDR1 reads MNHEY; CDR2 reads SVGAGI. The CDR3 loop is CASSLRTGNNSPLHF. The CDR3 DNA sequence: TGTGCCAGCAGTCTTAGGACAGGAAATAATTCACCCCTCCACTTT.

This rearrangement joins TRBV11-2 to TRBJ2-3, with 7 nucleotides matching TRBD2. The CDR3 loop spans 14 amino acids. The ends lost 3 bases at V and 2 bases at J; junction bases unmatched: 2. Germline V gene lookup returns CDR1 SGHAT and CDR2 FQNNGV. The CDR3 spells CASSFAGVTDTQYF. The CDR3, as DNA: TGTGCCAGCAGCTTCGCGGGGGTCACAGATACGCAGTATTTT.

A note on this clone: In the same sample, other DNA sequences code for this CDR3. The chain links TRBV18 to TRBJ1-1; D is ambiguous. Deletions cut 6 bases from V and 1 base from J, with 12 bases between. The CDR3 loop spans 14 amino acids. The germline CDR1 and CDR2 sequences are KGHSH and LQKENI. The CDR3 nucleotides are TGTGCCAGCTCTCCCATCCCTAGGAACACTGAAGCTTTCTTT. Protein product: CASSPIPRNTEAFF.

The chain employs TRBV4-1 and TRBJ2-2; perhaps TRBD2 as D (6 bases). The CDR3 sequence is 15 residues long. Trimming took off 5 bases at V and 5 bases at J, with 15 bases between the two ends. Germline CDR1 is MGHRA and CDR2 is YSYEKL. CDR3: CASSYSGLKTGELFF. CDR3 DNA: TGCGCCAGCAGCTATAGCGGTTTGAAAACCGGGGAGCTGTTTTTT.

The chain couples TRBV24-1 to TRBJ1-3, with 8 nucleotides matching TRBD1. Germline assignment: CDR1 KGHDR and CDR2 SFDVKD. The CDR3 has 17 amino acids. V lost 2 bases to trimming and J lost 3 bases; unmatched junction nucleotides: 8. The CDR3 DNA follows: TGTGCCACCAGTGATTCTTTCAGGGGGCGAGGTGGAAACACCATATATTTT. Encoded protein: CATSDSFRGRGGNTIYF.

The CDR3: CASSETPNPGNTIYF. The CDR3 coding sequence is TGTGCCAGCAGCGAGACTCCTAACCCTGGAAACACCATATATTTT. The chain employs TRBV5-6 and TRBJ1-3; D call uncertain. In germline, CDR1 is SGHDT, CDR2 YYEEEE. The CDR3 extends over 15 amino acids. Trimming stripped 4 bases from V and 2 bases from J, with 13 bases between.

For the CDR3, the DNA is TGCGCCAGCAAAGTGGGCGGGAGGAGCTCCTACGAGCAGTACTTC. Translation gives CASKVGGRSSYEQYF. This chain joins TRBV10-2 and TRBJ2-7; 8 bases agree with TRBD2. There are 15 residues in the CDR3. The V gene's germline CDR1 is WSHSY and CDR2 SAAADI. With 7 bases clipped from V and 0 bases from J, the junction kept 8 bases outside the gene matches.

This chain joins TRBV5-4 and TRBJ1-3; D gene uncertain. Per germline, CDR1 SGHNT and CDR2 YYREEE (reference sequence). The CDR3 consists of 15 residues. The germline V and J ends were trimmed by 4 bases and 2 bases, with 13 bases remaining between them. The CDR3 nucleotides read TGTGCCAGCAGCCCACGGGCGGGGACTGGAAACACCATATATTTT. It yields the protein CASSPRAGTGNTIYF. Full variable domain (remainder filled in from reference TRBV5-4 and TRBJ1-3): ETGVTQSPTHLIKTRGQQVTLRCSSQSGHNTVSWYQQALGQGPQFIFQYYREEENGRGNFPPRFSGLQFPNYSSELNVNALELDDSALYLCASSPRAGTGNTIYFGEGSWLTVV.

The V gene is TRBV2, the J gene TRBJ2-3; D is unresolved. Germline V lookup: CDR1 SNHLY, CDR2 FYNNEI. This CDR3 has 16 amino acids. Trimming took 1 base from V and 0 from J, leaving 11 bases between them. Here the CDR3 reads CASSEGDGPSTDTQYF. In DNA form, the CDR3 reads TGTGCCAGCAGTGAAGGTGATGGGCCGAGCACAGATACGCAGTATTTT.

This sequence joins TRBV7-2 and TRBJ2-2; D possibly corresponds to TRBD2 (6 bases). V lost 6 bases, J lost 4 bases, and 15 bases lay in between. The CDR3 extends over 15 amino acids. Germline V gives CDR1 SGHTA, CDR2 FQGNSA. The CDR3 protein is CASRTEGRITGELFF. CDR3 DNA sequence: TGTGCCAGCAGGACGGAGGGGAGAATCACCGGGGAGCTGTTTTTT.

V gene TRBV6-2 or TRBV6-3 combines with J gene TRBJ2-7, with D tentatively TRBD2 (5 bases). Between the trimmed V and J ends, which lost 4 bases and 0 bases, there was a span of 13 bases. The germline CDR1 and CDR2 sequences are MNHEY and SVGEGT. The CDR3 loop spans 15 amino acids. CDR3 coding DNA: TGTGCCAGCAGTTCGTTAGCGCAGAGCTCCTACGAGCAGTACTTC. Translated, it gives CASSSLAQSSYEQYF.

This chain uses TRBV2 with TRBJ2-1; the D call may be TRBD1 or TRBD2 (5 bases each). Germline CDR1 SNHLY, CDR2 FYNNEI. V was trimmed by 6 bases and J by 4 bases, leaving 19 bases between them. The CDR3 has 16 amino acids. CDR3: CASSGPRTGGYNEQFF. The CDR3 nucleotides are TGTGCCAGCAGCGGGCCTCGCACTGGGGGTTACAATGAGCAGTTCTTC.

The V gene is TRBV2, the J gene TRBJ1-5, with D maybe TRBD1 (6 bases). The CDR3 spans 14 residues. The germline V gene encodes CDR1 SNHLY and CDR2 FYNNEI. The germline V and J ends were trimmed by 7 bases and 0 bases, with 10 bases remaining between them. This chain's CDR3 is CASTDSYSNQPQHF. The CDR3 nucleotides read TGTGCCAGCACGGACAGTTATAGCAATCAGCCCCAGCATTTT.

The chain recombines TRBV6-6 with TRBJ1-6; unclear D gene. Trimming took 2 bases from V and 10 from J, leaving 12 bases between them. This CDR3 spans 14 amino acids. The germline gives CDR1 MNHNY, CDR2 SVGAGI (reference sequence). The CDR3 nucleotides read TGTGCCAGCAGTTACGAGGGTACAGTCTCACCCCTCCACTTT. Translating gives CASSYEGTVSPLHF.

This clone appeared a single time. The chain recombines TRBV30 with TRBJ1-4; TRBD1 is a possible D gene (6 bases). With 5 bases removed from V and 3 bases from J, the gap between germline ends came to 13 bases. The CDR3 is 14 amino acids. Germline V gene lookup returns CDR1 GTSNPN and CDR2 SVGIG (reference sequence). Here the CDR3 DNA reads TGTGCCTGGGGTACAGGGTCTTCTAATGAAAAACTGTTTTTT. It encodes CAWGTGSSNEKLFF.

The chain uses TRBV3-1 (or the pseudogene TRBV3-2) and TRBJ1-2, with 7 bases fitting TRBD1. The CDR3 runs 13 residues. V shed 5 bases, J shed 6 bases, and the junction held 6 bases outside the gene matches. Looked up from germline, CDR1 is LGHDT and CDR2 is YNNKEL (reference sequence). CDR3 coding DNA: TGTGCCAGCAGCTTGACAGGGATCCATGGCTACACCTTC. Translated: CASSLTGIHGYTF.

The J gene is TRBJ2-3, the V gene TRBV10-1; the match to TRBD2 covers 7 bases. Germline assignment: CDR1 WNHNN and CDR2 SYGVQD (reference sequence). J lost 3 bases, V lost 5 bases, and 5 bases had no gene match. This CDR3 region has 14 residues. The DNA of the CDR3 is TGCGCCAGCAGTAGCGGGGAGATAACAGATACGCAGTATTTT. Translating gives CASSSGEITDTQYF.